This TCR beta chain was recovered during a study of T cell responses to AZD1222 COVID-19 vaccine (dated by TCRdb to the early 2020s). Regarding the research as a whole: Because spike-specific TCR depth and breadth did not differ between the two schedules, AZD1222 recipients who got a second dose at roughly 4 weeks were pooled with those who got a second dose at roughly 12 weeks. A total of 233 trial participants underwent TCR sequencing, of whom about 210 had received two doses of AZD1222 and about 26 had received two doses of the MenACWY control vaccine. Enrollment into the trials was organized by age into subgroups of 18-55, 56-69 and 70-plus years, and those subgroups contained 148, 28 and 57 TCR-sequenced participants, respectively.

The CDR3 regions of human TCRbeta chains were analyzed by immunosequencing. The paper's data handling went like this. TCRs in the repertoires were matched against a reference library of SARS-CoV-2-specific TCRs that had been generated with the MIRA antigen-specificity platform. Breadth meant the fraction of unique TCRs that were SARS-CoV-2-associated, whereas depth meant the fraction of total T cells that were SARS-CoV-2-associated. Using the MIRA data, each spike-specific TCR was assigned both to the spike region to which the TCR was reactive and to a CD4 or CD8 class. Log10-transformed breadth and depth values were compared by one-way ANOVA with Sidak's multiple comparisons tests. TCRdb obtained this table from immuneACCESS and retained in-frame rearrangements with V and J assigned. These tables miss some clones; where compared with another copy, unresolved V genes account for less than half of the shortfall, and the remainder is unexplained. That table furnishes V, J and clone size, whereas the DNA furnished D and trimming. Counted in this sample were fewer than 200,000 clones; approximately 92% of them appeared once. The ten biggest clones cover 10% of the sample.

Broad study findings and their caveats: Conclusions about previously exposed vaccinees are limited, since just a handful of AZD1222 recipients were seropositive for SARS-CoV-2 at baseline. After two AZD1222 doses, spike-specific TCR breadth and depth were significantly higher than at day 0 and than in MenACWY recipients. Because no day 14 peak-response samples were available, the repertoires could be characterized only after the peak T cell response. Most participants were white British and females outnumbered males, and the authors suggested that clonal diversity may have been underestimated. The 56-69-year group was small, and its depth increase did not reach significance, likely because of low power. Reportedly, close to half of the unique spike-specific TCRs recognized epitopes lying outside the regions that are mutated in the B.1.351 and B.1.1.7 variants. CD4 TCRs associated with the vaccine covered the entire spike protein, and the dominant responses were in regions 160-218 and 743-854.

Via the germline V gene, CDR1 is KGHDR and CDR2 SFDVKD. For this chain, trimming is 0 bases at the V end and 4 bases at the J end, and the number of junction bases without a gene match is 2. The CDR3, from cysteine to phenylalanine, totals 16 residues. Left in the record is the CDR3 DNA by itself, 48 bases read in frame from the first base. What the time point label conveys for this sample: baseline before first vaccination. Vaccinee samples came from UK trials COV001 and COV002, including a single-blind randomized controlled phase 2/3 trial of AZD1222 (ChAdOx1 nCoV-19) in healthy adults. For TCRbeta chain sequencing, PBMC samples from trial participants were taken at day 0 and at day 28 after the second dose. Comments on this clone: There is no known antigen for this receptor. No quality values exist for individual bases; no much larger clone is one base distant.

The TCR comes from an adult in good health. The source material was peripheral blood, sampled on day 0 of AZD1222 vaccination. The rearrangement joined TRBV24-1 to TRBJ2-2; the junction holds 9 bases that match TRBD1. In nucleotide form, the sequence is TGTGCCACCAGTGATTTGGGACAGGGGAGCACCGGGGAGCTGTTTTTT. Translated, this is CATSDLGQGSTGELFF.